These 18 T cell receptor beta chains came from one sample sequenced in a study of CD8 T cells in Susac syndrome. Random hexamers primed reverse transcription of about 0.5 to 1 ug RNA. TCRdb reprocessed the immunoSEQ multiplex PCR reads via MiXCR and lists one record per CDR3 protein. The sample lists around 200,000 distinct CDR3 sequences; 85% to 95% were seen once. The sequenced sample was CD4+ T cells from PBMCs. These receptors were collected from a human donor in good health.

This clonotype was seen once. V gene TRBV15 combines with J gene TRBJ2-7; the match to TRBD2 covers 7 bases. This CDR3 has 15 amino acids. J gave up 5 bases and V 0 bases, and 7 bases lay outside the gene matches. Germline values: CDR1 LNHNV, CDR2 YYDKDF (reference sequence). CDR3 nucleotide sequence: TGTGCCACCAGCAGAGAGGGCGGGAGCGACAACGAGCAGTACGTC. This sequence encodes CATSREGGSDNEQYV.

The V gene is TRBV3-1, the J gene TRBJ2-5; possibly TRBD2 for D (6 bases). Germline CDR1 is LGHDT and CDR2 is YNNKEL (reference sequence). The CDR3 loop spans 16 amino acids. V lost 2 bases to trimming and J lost 5 bases, with 18 bases between them. This CDR3 reads CASSQPPLGGGETQYF. CDR3 in DNA: TGTGCCAGCAGCCAACCCCCTCTGGGGGGTGGGGAGACCCAGTACTTC.

The rearrangement links TRBV2 to TRBJ1-5; D is perhaps TRBD1 (6 bases). Trimming stripped 5 bases from V and 4 bases from J, with 12 bases between. CDR3 length: 14 amino acids. Germline loops: CDR1 SNHLY, CDR2 FYNNEI. The CDR3 DNA reads as TGTGCCAGCAGTTCACAGGGTGAGAATCAGCCCCAGCATTTT. Translated, it gives CASSSQGENQPQHF.

V usage is TRBV12-3 or TRBV12-4 and J usage is TRBJ1-1, with D hard to call. V was cut by 7 bases and J by 1 base, with 16 bases left in between. The CDR3 has 15 residues. The CDR3 DNA follows: TGTGCCAGCACCCCCCAAAACGGCCGGAACACTGAAGCTTTCTTT. Its protein product is CASTPQNGRNTEAFF.

The CDR3 loop is CASSEGWDRRKNTEAFF. As DNA, the CDR3 is TGTGCCAGCAGTGAGGGTTGGGACAGGAGGAAGAACACTGAAGCTTTCTTT. The rearrangement uses TRBV2 and TRBJ1-1; 8 bases line up with TRBD1. The V segment lost 3 bases and the J segment 1 base; nucleotides outside the gene matches: 10. The CDR3 has 17 amino acids. Germline CDR1 is SNHLY and CDR2 is FYNNEI.

This chain joins TRBV7-9 and TRBJ1-1; D is unresolved. The CDR3 is 11 residues long. Between the trimmed V and J ends, which lost 10 bases and 11 bases, there was a span of 17 bases. In germline, CDR1 is SEHNR, CDR2 FQNEAQ (reference sequence). In DNA form, the CDR3 reads TGTGCCATCCAGGCCGAGGTTAGGGCTTTCTTT. Translated, it gives CAIQAEVRAFF.

The genes are TRBV18 and TRBJ1-2, with TRBD1 matching 10 bases. Germline CDR1 is KGHSH and CDR2 is LQKENI. The CDR3 totals 14 residues. V gave up 4 bases and J gave up 8 bases; unmatched junction bases: 7. DNA of the CDR3: TGTGCCAGCTCACTTGGGACAGGGGAAGAAGGCTACACCTTC. Amino acid sequence: CASSLGTGEEGYTF.

This clonotype occurred once. In DNA form, the CDR3 reads TGTGCCACCTCCGGACAGGGTCTCTACGAGCAGTACTTC. This gives the protein CATSGQGLYEQYF. The rearrangement joins TRBV19 to TRBJ2-7, with TRBD1 matching over 8 bases. The germline V gene has CDR1 LNHDA and CDR2 SQIVND (reference sequence). Trimming removed 10 bases from V and 3 bases from J; junction bases left unmatched: 8. The CDR3 has 13 residues.

The chain recombines TRBV20-1 with TRBJ2-5; a possible D gene is TRBD1 (6 bases). The CDR3 has 13 amino acids. CDR1 is DFQATT, CDR2 SNEGSKA, per germline (reference sequence). V was cut by 2 bases and J by 2 bases, with 9 bases left in between. The DNA for the CDR3 is TGCAGTGCTAGAATCGGACAGCAAGAGACCCAGTACTTC. Its protein is CSARIGQQETQYF.

This clonotype was recorded only once. The chain uses TRBV9 and TRBJ1-2; D unclear. The CDR3 length is 14 residues. V shed 0 bases and J shed 8 bases, with 14 bases lying between them. Germline V CDR1 and CDR2: SGDLS, YYNGEE. The CDR3 DNA reads TGTGCCAGCAGCGTAGCTCCCGGGGATGGAGGCTACACCTTC. It specifies CASSVAPGDGGYTF. Supplemented by reference TRBV9 and TRBJ1-2, the full variable domain reads DSGVTQTPKHLITATGQRVTLRCSPRSGDLSVYWYQQSLDQGLQFLIQYYNGEERAKGNILERFSAQQFPDLHSELNLSSLELGDSALYFCASSVAPGDGGYTFGSGTRLTVV.

The chain recombines TRBV7-8 with TRBJ2-5, with D possibly TRBD2 on 7 matching bases. There are 16 residues in the CDR3. In germline, CDR1 is SGHVS, CDR2 FQNEAQ. Trimming removed 5 bases at V and 4 bases at J, with 20 bases between. This CDR3 is CASSTMGGGYVETQYF. As DNA, the CDR3 is TGTGCCAGCAGCACCATGGGGGGGGGCTACGTAGAGACCCAGTACTTC.

V gene TRBV29-1 combines with J gene TRBJ2-1; D is uncertain. V lost 0 bases to trimming and J lost 9 bases, with 9 bases between them. The V gene's germline CDR1 is SQVTM and CDR2 ANQGSEA. The CDR3 has 12 amino acids. CDR3 nucleotide sequence: TGCAGCGTTGAAGAAGGGTCCGGTGAGCAGTTCTTC. This encodes CSVEEGSGEQFF.

The chain joins TRBV27 to TRBJ2-7; no clear D. Per germline, CDR1 MNHEY and CDR2 SMNVEV (reference sequence). V lost 4 bases to trimming and J lost 0 bases, with 7 bases between them. The CDR3 consists of 13 residues. The CDR3 nucleotides read TGTGCCAGCAGTTCCGCCTTCTCCTACGAGCAGTACGTC. This gives the protein CASSSAFSYEQYV.

The chain uses TRBV6-6 and TRBJ2-3; D may be TRBD2 (5 bases). The germline V and J ends were trimmed by 7 bases and 2 bases, with 13 bases remaining between them. The CDR3 is 14 residues long. Looked up from germline, CDR1 is MNHNY and CDR2 is SVGAGI (reference sequence). The CDR3 DNA reads as TGTGCCAGCACTAAGAGGGATTTCACAGATACGCAGTATTTT. Its translation: CASTKRDFTDTQYF.

The chain recombines TRBV2 with TRBJ1-2, with TRBD1 as a possible D gene (6 bases). Trimming stripped 6 bases from V and 8 bases from J, with 13 bases between. This CDR3 spans 12 amino acids. Germline lookup yields CDR1 SNHLY and CDR2 FYNNEI. CDR3 nucleotide sequence: TGTGCCAGCAGGGCAGGGGAGGAGGGCTACACCTTC. Encoded protein: CASRAGEEGYTF.

The sample holds one count of this clonotype. V usage is TRBV27 and J usage is TRBJ2-5; tentative D call: TRBD1 (6 bases). V lost 2 bases to trimming and J lost 4 bases, with 8 bases between them. This CDR3 has 13 amino acids. Per germline, CDR1 MNHEY and CDR2 SMNVEV (reference sequence). In DNA, the CDR3 is TGTGCCAGCAGTTTAGGGGGCTCAGAGACCCAGTACTTC. This sequence encodes CASSLGGSETQYF.

The rearrangement links TRBV27 to TRBJ1-4; D possibly corresponds to TRBD1 (6 bases). The germline V gene has CDR1 MNHEY and CDR2 SMNVEV (reference sequence). The CDR3 spans 13 residues. V was pared by 5 bases and J by 8 bases, with 12 bases between. CDR3 protein: CASSPQGNEKLFF. CDR3 nucleotide sequence: TGTGCCAGCAGTCCGCAGGGGAACGAAAAACTGTTTTTT.

V gene TRBV7-8 combines with J gene TRBJ1-2; maybe TRBD1 (6 bases). CDR1 is SGHVS, CDR2 FQNEAQ, per germline. The ends were cut back, 4 bases at V and 8 bases at J, with 23 bases in the middle. This CDR3 is built from 16 residues. The CDR3 reads CASSYSRGADRTGYTF. CDR3 DNA: TGTGCCAGCAGCTACTCACGGGGGGCGGACCGGACGGGCTACACCTTC.